This entry describes one T cell receptor beta chain. Its target is not known. The CDR3 end lies 3 residues beyond the end of the read and is filled in from the germline J gene. This entry comes from a study of T cells in women clearing cervical HPV infection. At the level of the study: Cases were women with histologically confirmed HPV16-related CIN3 or worse, including a couple of invasive cancers.

Only in-frame clones appear in the TCRdb table, and some are missing; sequencing was by immunoSEQ multiplex PCR. The sample has fewer than 35,000 clones, and its top ten clones hold 15% to 20%. Study conclusions and caveats: Richness differences could reflect unmeasured T-cell content per sample. Controls had more TRBV6-7 (0.16%) than cases (around 0.11%).

HPV was found by MY09/MY11 PCR and dot-blot genotyping. CDR3 length: 15 amino acids. Trimming removed 2 bases at V and 4 bases at J, with 11 bases between. Germline lookup yields CDR1 KGHSH and CDR2 LQKENI. Sequencing was performed on blood buffy coat. The chain carries TRBV18 and TRBJ2-2; D remains ambiguous. The source is a woman aged 18-70 years with a cervical HPV16 infection that either progressed to CIN3+ or cleared (not recorded which). The CDR3 DNA, read in part, is TGTGCCAGCTCACCATGGCGGCAAGGCACCGGGGAG. Its translation is CASSPWRQGTGE. From start to end, the CDR3 is CASSPWRQGTGELFF. Based on the CDR3 plus reference TRBV18 and TRBJ2-2, the full variable domain is NAGVMQNPRHLVRRRGQEARLRCSPMKGHSHVYWYRQLPEEGLKFMVYLQKENIIDESGMPKERFSAEFPKEGPSILRIQQVVRGDSAAYFCASSPWRQGTGELFFGEGSRLTVL.